The 17 T cell receptor beta chains below come from one sample, sequenced in a study of OX40 agonist ivuxolimab in advanced cancers. The repertoire was sequenced with immunoSEQ multiplex PCR; TCRdb's copy has only in-frame clones and lacks some. The sample gives 35,000 to 55,000 clones, approximately 88% of which show up once; about 15% is in the top ten. The specimen comprised CD4+ or CD8+ T cells sorted from blood, sampled in a trial of the OX40 agonist ivuxolimab. All receptors derive from an adult with an advanced solid tumor such as melanoma, head and neck, liver or kidney cancer.

The chain couples TRBV9 to TRBJ2-3, with 7 bases that match TRBD2. The CDR3 runs to 15 residues. Germline V gene lookup returns CDR1 SGDLS and CDR2 YYNGEE. J gave up 1 base and V 4 bases, and 6 bases lay outside the gene matches. CDR3 DNA: TGTGCCAGCAGCCCAGGCACTAGCGGCACAGATACGCAGTATTTT. Its protein product is CASSPGTSGTDTQYF.

J is TRBJ1-3 and V is TRBV4-3; D might be TRBD1 (5 bases). Trimming pared 0 bases from V and 0 bases from J, leaving 9 bases between. This CDR3 is built from 16 residues. Germline CDR1 and CDR2: LGHNA and YSLEER. CDR3 bases: TGCGCCAGCAGCCAAGATCTCGGGACCTCTGGAAACACCATATATTTT. This sequence encodes CASSQDLGTSGNTIYF.

The chain has TRBV5-5 and TRBJ2-7; perhaps TRBD2 as D (5 bases). Per the germline V gene, CDR1 is SGHKS and CDR2 is YYEKEE (reference sequence). V was shortened by 2 bases and J by 3 bases, with 9 bases between the two germline ends. This CDR3 spans 13 amino acids. The CDR3 protein is CASSLRGNYEQYF. The CDR3 coding sequence is TGTGCCAGCAGCTTAAGAGGGAACTACGAGCAGTACTTC.

This clone came up once. V and J are TRBV5-1 and TRBJ1-2; D possibly corresponds to TRBD1 (6 bases). The ends were cut back, 4 bases at V and 5 bases at J, with 18 bases in the middle. This CDR3 region has 15 residues. CDR1 is SGHRS, CDR2 YFSETQ, per germline. Here the CDR3 DNA reads TGCGCCAGCAGCCCGTGGGGGGGCGAAGGGTATGGCTACACCTTC. It specifies CASSPWGGEGYGYTF.

This chain uses TRBV7-8 with TRBJ2-3; D is tentatively TRBD1 or TRBD2 (6 bases each). The CDR3 is 15 residues long. Germline V gives CDR1 SGHVS, CDR2 FQNEAQ. The V end lost 8 bases, the J end lost 3 bases, and 18 bases lay between the germline ends. The CDR3 DNA reads TGTGCCAGCTTTTTGACCCGGGGGACAACAGATACGCAGTATTTT. Translation gives CASFLTRGTTDTQYF.

The chain has TRBV19 and TRBJ1-1, with D perhaps matching TRBD1 (5 bases). Germline assignment: CDR1 LNHDA and CDR2 SQIVND (reference sequence). The CDR3 runs 16 residues. Trimming stripped 2 bases from V and 0 bases from J, with 13 bases between. The CDR3 coding sequence is TGTGCCAGTAGTATATACGGGACCTACATGAACACTGAAGCTTTCTTT. As protein: CASSIYGTYMNTEAFF.

The V gene is TRBV11-2, the J gene TRBJ2-7; D gene unclear. Per germline, CDR1 SGHAT and CDR2 FQNNGV. CDR3 length: 15 residues. Trimming pared 1 base from V and 3 bases from J, leaving 13 bases between. CDR3 DNA: TGTGCCAGCAGCTTAGTCGGAGACCACTTCTACGAGCAGTACTTC. This encodes CASSLVGDHFYEQYF.

This chain links TRBV27 with TRBJ2-1; 12 nucleotides match TRBD2. J gave up 4 bases and V 5 bases, and 9 bases lay outside the gene matches. Germline V lookup: CDR1 MNHEY, CDR2 SMNVEV (reference sequence). This CDR3 spans 17 amino acids. The CDR3 DNA reads TGTGCCAGCAGTACAGTGGGACTAGCGGGTTTATACAATGAGCAGTTCTTC. Its protein product is CASSTVGLAGLYNEQFF.

The chain is built from TRBV7-9 and TRBJ1-1; D is unresolved. Germline CDR1 and CDR2: SEHNR and FQNEAQ (reference sequence). V was shortened by 2 bases and J by 1 base, with 5 bases between the two germline ends. CDR3 length: 13 residues. The CDR3 bases are TGTGCCAGCAGCTTAAAACAGAACACTGAAGCTTTCTTT. This codes for CASSLKQNTEAFF.

This clone ranks as medium-sized. The V gene is TRBV2, the J gene TRBJ2-7; D not certain. Trimming removed 2 bases from V and 5 bases from J, with 10 bases in between. From germline, CDR1 is SNHLY and CDR2 FYNNEI. This CDR3 comprises 13 residues. The CDR3 here is CASSEISLDEQYF. As DNA, the CDR3 is TGTGCCAGCAGTGAAATCTCCCTGGACGAGCAGTACTTC. Full variable domain (rest looked up from reference TRBV2 and TRBJ2-7): EPEVTQTPSHQVTQMGQEVILRCVPISNHLYFYWYRQILGQKVEFLVSFYNNEISEKSEIFDDQFSVERPDGSNFTLKIRSTKLEDSAMYFCASSEISLDEQYFGPGTRLTVT.

The chain couples TRBV4-2 to TRBJ2-1; a possible D gene is TRBD2 (6 bases). The V gene lost 4 bases and the J gene lost 6 bases, with 19 bases spanning the gap. Germline CDR1 LGHNA, CDR2 YNFKEQ. The CDR3 loop spans 16 amino acids. This CDR3 is CASSPSPSPAGNEQFF. The CDR3 bases are TGTGCCAGCAGCCCCTCCCCGTCCCCAGCGGGCAATGAGCAGTTCTTC.

This sequence joins TRBV9 and TRBJ2-5; tentative D call: TRBD1 (7 bases). Germline V lookup: CDR1 SGDLS, CDR2 YYNGEE. The CDR3 has 17 amino acids. Between the trimmed V and J ends, which lost 1 base and 0 bases, there was a span of 16 bases. CDR3 nucleotides: TGTGCCAGCAGCGTACAGGGGGGACAGAGGTACCAAGAGACCCAGTACTTC. Amino acids: CASSVQGGQRYQETQYF.

This clone was seen just once. The rearrangement links TRBV7-8 to TRBJ1-2; D possibly corresponds to TRBD1 (5 bases). The V end lost 1 base, the J end lost 8 bases, and 11 bases lay between the germline ends. This CDR3 is 13 amino acids long. CDR1 and CDR2 (germline): SGHVS, FQNEAQ. CDR3 region: CASSLGGARGYTF. In DNA form, the CDR3 reads TGTGCCAGCAGCTTAGGGGGCGCGAGGGGCTACACCTTC.

The rearrangement joins TRBV27 to TRBJ2-7; 9 bases are a match to TRBD1. V dropped 5 bases and J dropped 4; count of bases not matched to a gene: 12. This CDR3 is 16 amino acids long. The germline V gene has CDR1 MNHEY and CDR2 SMNVEV (reference sequence). The CDR3 coding sequence is TGTGCCAGCAGTCCGACGCCCGGGACAGGGATATACGAGCAGTACTTC. Translation: CASSPTPGTGIYEQYF.

This clone was picked up one time. The chain is built from TRBV11-2 and TRBJ2-5, with TRBD2 matching over 8 bases. From germline, CDR1 is SGHAT and CDR2 FQNNGV. The V gene end was trimmed by 4 bases and the J gene end by 3 bases; junction bases not matched to a gene: 10. The CDR3 has 16 residues. For the CDR3, the DNA is TGTGCCAGCAGCTCTTACGCGGGGGGTCCTGAAGAGACCCAGTACTTC. This sequence encodes CASSSYAGGPEETQYF.

This clone was picked up a small number of times. The CDR3 DNA reads as TGTGCCAGCAGCGGTTTCATAGACGGTGGCTACACCTTC. This codes for CASSGFIDGGYTF. V and J are TRBV9 and TRBJ1-2; the D is unclear. Trimming removed 3 bases at V and 7 bases at J, with 13 bases between. The CDR3 totals 13 residues. The germline CDR1 and CDR2 sequences are SGDLS and YYNGEE.

The chain recombines TRBV6-6 with TRBJ1-2; tentatively, D is TRBD1 (5 bases). V dropped 10 bases and J dropped 0 bases, with 12 bases sitting between them. The CDR3 covers 13 residues. Germline-derived CDR1 and CDR2 are MNHNY and SVGAGI (reference sequence). CDR3 nucleotide sequence: TGTGCCACCTCCTGGGGGACTAACTATGGCTACACCTTC. Its protein product is CATSWGTNYGYTF.